This T cell receptor (beta chain) is drawn from a study of CXCR3-negative and CXCR3-positive naive CD8 T cells. The study, taken as a whole, reports: With CXCR3 expression partially decreased after cryopreservation, most assays relied on fresh PBMCs. Memory cells diverged, while naive CXCR3-positive and CXCR3-negative cells had similar TRBV-TRBJ usage.

Remarks on this clonotype: What it binds is unknown.

The authors made the TRB cDNA libraries by 5' RACE using UMI labels. TCRdb reanalyzed the 5' RACE reads, giving one entry per CDR3 protein sequence and no DNA. This table holds about 66,000 distinct CDR3 sequences. The CDR3 extends over 14 amino acids. Germline lookup yields CDR1 SGHTA and CDR2 FQGTGA. The rearrangement joins TRBV7-3 to TRBJ2-1; the TCRdb call, TRBD1, lacks DNA for checking. This TCR derives from a human donor in good health. Some clones in this sample may be carry-over from other donors' samples. Sequencing was carried out using naive CXCR3- CD8+ T cells from blood. Subset defined: CD45RO-CCR7+CD27+CD95- naive CD8+ T cells lacking CXCR3 (TNR3-). CDR3 residues: CASSFGGVYNEQFF. Full variable domain (outside the CDR3, taken from reference TRBV7-3 and TRBJ2-1): GAGVSQTPSNKVTEKGKYVELRCDPISGHTALYWYRQSLGQGPEFLIYFQGTGAADDSGLPNDRFFAVRPEGSVSTLKIQRTERGDSAVYLCASSFGGVYNEQFFGPGTRLTVL.